The rows below give T cell receptor beta chains drawn from one sample of a study of cytomegalovirus exposure and HLA in healthy donors. The data were produced by immunoSEQ multiplex PCR, yet TCRdb's version contains in-frame clones alone and is incomplete. The sample shows roughly 300,000 clones, 88% of them seen only once. The material sequenced was PBMCs. The origin of the receptors is a woman between 18 and 29 years old in good health and CMV-seronegative. Each CDR3 is given with its conserved first and last residue. The D gene is left open where the match is weak. Size is stated for part of the rows, as once, few or many counts, or as a class when the clone is expanded.

j_gene,abundance,v_gene,d_gene,CDR3aa,CDR3nt
TRBJ2-7,few,TRBV28,TRBD1,CASSFGDRVSYEQYF,TGTGCCAGCAGTTTTGGGGACAGGGTTTCGTACGAGCAGTACTTC
TRBJ2-7,few,TRBV27,NA,CASSLRTGHEQYF,TGTGCCAGCAGTTTACGCACAGGGCACGAGCAGTACTTC
TRBJ2-7,NA,TRBV18,TRBD1,CASSRGQGFSYEQYF,TGTGCCAGCTCTCGTGGACAGGGGTTTTCCTACGAGCAGTACTTC
TRBJ2-7,NA,TRBV9,NA,CASSAHREGHYEQYF,TGTGCCAGCAGCGCCCACAGGGAGGGCCACTACGAGCAGTACTTC
TRBJ1-2,NA,TRBV13,NA,CASSREGYGYTF,TGTGCCAGCAGCAGGGAGGGCTATGGCTACACCTTC
TRBJ2-2,NA,TRBV28,NA,CASSQGGANTGELFF,TGTGCCAGCAGTCAAGGGGGAGCGAACACCGGGGAGCTGTTTTTT
TRBJ2-7,NA,TRBV9,NA,CASSGGDSYEQYF,TGTGCCAGCAGCGGGGGGGACAGCTACGAGCAGTACTTC
TRBJ1-1,once,TRBV5-1,TRBD1,CASSSTRQGTAEAFF,TGCGCCAGCAGCTCGACCCGACAGGGAACGGCTGAAGCTTTCTTT
TRBJ2-5,NA,TRBV2,NA,CAGGVRGAETQYF,TGTGCCGGAGGTGTAAGAGGCGCGGAGACCCAGTACTTC
TRBJ2-3,NA,TRBV2,TRBD2,CASMGLAAMDTQYF,TGTGCCAGCATGGGACTAGCTGCAATGGATACGCAGTATTTT
TRBJ2-5,NA,TRBV28,TRBD2,CASSFEGLAGGREETQYF,TGTGCCAGCAGTTTTGAGGGACTAGCGGGAGGACGGGAAGAGACCCAGTACTTC
TRBJ2-7,NA,TRBV18,NA,CASSPRRAGTEQYF,TGTGCCAGCTCACCACGCAGGGCGGGGACCGAGCAGTACTTC
TRBJ2-3,NA,TRBV5-4,TRBD2,CASSPGLALADTQYF,TGTGCCAGCAGCCCTGGACTAGCGCTAGCAGATACGCAGTATTTT
TRBJ2-1,NA,TRBV11-2,NA,CASSSGFRGFF,TGTGCCAGCAGCTCCGGGTTCCGCGGGTTCTTC
TRBJ2-2,NA,TRBV9,TRBD1,CASSLTGTTNTGELFF,TGTGCCAGCAGCCTGACAGGGACCACGAACACCGGGGAGCTGTTTTTT
TRBJ2-5,NA,TRBV4-1,TRBD2,CASSQERGSGAQETQYF,TGCGCCAGCAGCCAAGAACGGGGCAGCGGGGCGCAAGAGACCCAGTACTTC
TRBJ2-7,NA,TRBV4-3,TRBD1,CASSPGTGAYEQYF,TGCGCCAGCAGCCCGGGGACAGGAGCCTACGAGCAGTACTTC
TRBJ1-1,once,TRBV19,NA,CASRVRGGNTEAFF,TGTGCCAGTAGGGTAAGAGGGGGGAACACTGAAGCTTTCTTT
TRBJ2-7,NA,TRBV6-1,TRBD2,CASTPWGGREQYF,TGTGCCAGCACCCCATGGGGAGGGCGCGAGCAGTACTTC
TRBJ1-5,NA,TRBV5-1,NA,CASSPGGANQPQHF,TGCGCCAGCAGCCCGGGGGGGGCTAATCAGCCCCAGCATTTT
TRBJ2-1,few,TRBV11-3,NA,CASSLDGSSRNEQFF,TGTGCCAGCAGCTTAGACGGGAGTTCGCGGAATGAGCAGTTCTTC
TRBJ2-7,NA,TRBV6-5,NA,CASSYSIGDEQYF,TGTGCCAGCAGTTACTCGATTGGAGACGAGCAGTACTTC
TRBJ2-1,NA,TRBV9,NA,CASSVDSVGEEQFF,TGTGCCAGCAGCGTAGACTCCGTGGGCGAAGAGCAGTTCTTC
TRBJ1-4,NA,TRBV5-6,TRBD1,CASSRGTAATNEKLFF,TGTGCCAGCAGCCGCGGGACAGCCGCAACTAATGAAAAACTGTTTTTT
TRBJ2-7,NA,TRBV9,TRBD1,CASSEGQGYEQYF,TGTGCCAGCAGCGAGGGACAGGGCTACGAGCAGTACTTC
TRBJ2-3,NA,TRBV10-3,NA,CAISVADTQYF,TGTGCCATCAGTGTCGCAGATACGCAGTATTTT
TRBJ2-7,NA,TRBV18,TRBD2,CASSPSGLAGGEQYF,TGTGCCAGCTCACCCTCGGGACTAGCGGGAGGTGAGCAGTACTTC
TRBJ2-7,NA,TRBV28,NA,CASRLQGPGYEQYF,TGTGCCAGCAGATTACAGGGTCCCGGTTACGAGCAGTACTTC
TRBJ1-5,NA,TRBV6-5,TRBD1,CASRPDRGSQPQHF,TGTGCCAGCAGACCTGACAGGGGAAGTCAGCCCCAGCATTTT
TRBJ1-1,NA,TRBV5-6,NA,CASSLSDDRWVTPTEAFF,TGTGCCAGCAGCTTGTCCGACGACAGGTGGGTTACCCCCACCGAAGCTTTCTTT
TRBJ2-1,NA,TRBV19,NA,CASSIAGVFNEQFF,TGTGCCAGTAGTATAGCGGGAGTTTTCAATGAGCAGTTCTTC
TRBJ2-1,NA,TRBV5-4,TRBD1,CASSFLGQAYNEQFF,TGTGCCAGCAGCTTTTTAGGACAGGCGTACAATGAGCAGTTCTTC
TRBJ2-3,NA,TRBV5-1,TRBD2,CASTLAGGGYTQYF,TGCGCCAGCACCCTAGCGGGAGGTGGATATACGCAGTATTTT
TRBJ2-1,NA,TRBV15,TRBD1,CATSRSTGGSSYNEQFF,TGTGCCACCAGCAGGTCAACAGGGGGCAGCTCCTACAATGAGCAGTTCTTC
TRBJ2-7,NA,TRBV19,TRBD1,CASSARTGAEQYF,TGTGCCAGTAGTGCTCGGACAGGGGCCGAGCAGTACTTC
TRBJ1-2,once,TRBV28,NA,CASSYRASYGYTF,TGTGCCAGCAGCTACAGGGCTAGCTATGGCTACACCTTC
TRBJ1-1,once,TRBV28,NA,CASSLLPGNTEAFF,TGTGCCAGCAGTTTATTACCCGGGAACACTGAAGCTTTCTTT
TRBJ2-3,NA,TRBV15,TRBD1,CATSRGVTPGQRLTDTQYF,TGTGCCACCAGCAGGGGGGTGACTCCGGGACAGAGACTCACAGATACGCAGTATTTT
TRBJ2-7,NA,TRBV7-2,TRBD1,CASSLAAGGSTYEQYF,TGTGCCAGCAGCTTAGCGGCAGGGGGTAGCACCTACGAGCAGTACTTC
TRBJ1-5,NA,TRBV7-9,NA,CASSLGARGASNQPQHF,TGTGCCAGCAGCTTAGGTGCTCGGGGGGCAAGCAATCAGCCCCAGCATTTT
TRBJ2-7,NA,TRBV7-2,TRBD2,CASSRGRGIGEQYF,TGTGCCAGCAGCCGCGGGAGAGGAATAGGGGAGCAGTACTTC
TRBJ2-1,NA,TRBV5-1,TRBD2,CASSLAGGVVYNEQFF,TGCGCCAGCAGCTTGGCGGGGGGAGTCGTTTACAATGAGCAGTTCTTC
TRBJ1-2,NA,TRBV5-1,NA,CASKGGNYGYTF,TGCGCCAGCAAAGGAGGGAACTATGGCTACACCTTC
TRBJ2-4,once,TRBV7-6,NA,CASIRDTKNIQYF,TGTGCCAGCATCCGGGATACCAAAAACATTCAGTACTTC
TRBJ2-1,NA,TRBV9,NA,CASSVVKRALYNEQFF,TGTGCCAGCAGCGTAGTTAAGCGGGCCCTCTACAATGAGCAGTTCTTC
TRBJ2-7,once,TRBV5-1,TRBD2,CASRGLAGGPGEQYF,TGCGCCAGCCGCGGACTAGCGGGAGGGCCGGGCGAGCAGTACTTC
TRBJ1-5,NA,TRBV27,TRBD1,CASSTYTGTGNQPQHF,TGTGCCAGCAGTACATACACCGGGACAGGTAATCAGCCCCAGCATTTT
TRBJ2-7,NA,TRBV27,TRBD1,CASRGRTGVFEQYF,TGTGCCAGCAGGGGCCGGACAGGGGTTTTCGAGCAGTACTTC
TRBJ2-5,NA,TRBV6-5,NA,CATARLSRSQETQYF,TGCGCCACTGCCCGACTATCGCGTTCGCAAGAGACCCAGTACTTC
TRBJ2-1,NA,TRBV5-6,NA,CASTVRPGGHNEQFF,TGTGCCAGCACCGTCCGCCCTGGCGGGCACAATGAGCAGTTCTTC
TRBJ2-3,NA,TRBV2,NA,CARAGQSTDTQYF,TGTGCCAGGGCCGGACAGAGCACAGATACGCAGTATTTT
TRBJ1-4,NA,TRBV23-1,NA,CASSQSKRDEKLFF,TGCGCCAGCAGTCAATCGAAGCGGGATGAAAAACTGTTTTTT
TRBJ2-6,NA,TRBV28,TRBD1,CASKQGASGANVLTF,TGTGCCAGCAAACAGGGGGCGAGTGGGGCCAACGTCCTGACTTTC
TRBJ1-4,NA,TRBV5-1,TRBD1,CASSFTNRGAGEKLFF,TGCGCCAGCAGCTTCACCAACAGGGGCGCAGGTGAAAAACTGTTTTTT
TRBJ1-2,NA,TRBV7-2,TRBD1,CASSLEATGLYGYTF,TGTGCCAGCAGCTTAGAGGCGACAGGGCTCTATGGCTACACCTTC
TRBJ2-7,NA,TRBV30,TRBD1,CACPRVGQSSYEQYF,TGTGCCTGCCCTCGTGTGGGACAGTCCTCCTACGAGCAGTACTTC
TRBJ2-3,NA,TRBV18,NA,CASSPSASGTDTQYF,TGTGCCAGCTCACCCTCCGCCAGCGGGACAGATACGCAGTATTTT
TRBJ2-1,NA,TRBV7-9,TRBD1,CADGGGRPGTGINNEQFF,TGTGCAGACGGAGGGGGGCGACCCGGGACAGGGATAAACAATGAGCAGTTCTTC
TRBJ1-4,NA,TRBV30,NA,CAWRDVGREKLFF,TGTGCCTGGAGGGACGTCGGGAGGGAAAAACTGTTTTTT